This TCR beta chain was documented in a study of blood T cell repertoires in COVID-19. Whole-study context: The United States, Italy and Spain were the sources of the acute and convalescent COVID-19 samples. PBMCs, B-cell-depleted T cells, or T cells were the source of the cDNA or gDNA that made up the material.

Original processing notes: Estimation of nucleated cell counts was performed using reference gene primer amplification. Assay used: immunoSEQ multiplex PCR; TCRdb lists only in-frame clones, some missing. The V and J calls and clone size come from that table; D and trimming were worked out from the DNA. Of under 350,000 clones in the sample, about 85% were seen once. The CDR3 spans 15 residues. The V gene lost 3 bases and the J gene lost 9 bases, with 18 bases spanning the gap. Germline assignment: CDR1 LNHDA and CDR2 SQIVND (reference sequence). Sequencing was carried out using peripheral blood. The TCR originated in a man in his late teens or twenties with active or convalescent COVID-19. The rearrangement uses TRBV19 and TRBJ2-1, with D perhaps TRBD1 (6 bases). CDR3 coding DNA: TGTGCCAGTAGTATTCAGGGGTCTGGGGGCGGTGAGCAGTTCTTC. Its translation is CASSIQGSGGGEQFF.